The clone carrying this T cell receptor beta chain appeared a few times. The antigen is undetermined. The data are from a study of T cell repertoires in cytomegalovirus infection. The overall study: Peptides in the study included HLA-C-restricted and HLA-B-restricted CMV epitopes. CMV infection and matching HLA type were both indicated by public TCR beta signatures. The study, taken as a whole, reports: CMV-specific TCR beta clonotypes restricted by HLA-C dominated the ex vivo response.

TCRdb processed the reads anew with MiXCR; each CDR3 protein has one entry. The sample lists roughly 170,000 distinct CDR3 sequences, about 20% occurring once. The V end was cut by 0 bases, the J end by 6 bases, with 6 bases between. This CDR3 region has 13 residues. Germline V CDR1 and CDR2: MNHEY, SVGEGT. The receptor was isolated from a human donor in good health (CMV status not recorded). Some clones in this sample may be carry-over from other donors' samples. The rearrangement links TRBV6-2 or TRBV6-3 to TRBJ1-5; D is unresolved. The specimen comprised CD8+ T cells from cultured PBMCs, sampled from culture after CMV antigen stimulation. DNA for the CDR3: TGTGCCAGCAGTTACTCGATACGTCAGCCCCAGCATTTT. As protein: CASSYSIRQPQHF.